This T cell receptor beta chain was documented in a study of blood T cells in healthy people across ages. Study-wide results and caveats: Because sorting was not performed, PBMCs prevented conclusive naive versus antigen-experienced comparison. Diversity of TCR beta per million T cells declined in a roughly linear way with age. Higher diversity, along with more naive CD4+ cells, distinguished long-lived donors from aged donors.

Combining a sample-barcoded 5' primer with a J-beta primer mix, a second PCR ran for roughly 7 to 12 cycles. Every cDNA molecule carried a tag from a template-switch adaptor bearing 12 random nucleotides. TCRdb reprocessed the 5' RACE reads with MiXCR, giving one entry per CDR3 protein. Among around 2 million distinct CDR3 sequences, about 39% were seen once, and the ten largest hold under 25%. From germline, CDR1 is DFQATT and CDR2 SNEGSKA (reference sequence). The length of the CDR3 is 14 residues. After removal of 6 bases from V and 4 bases from J, the junction contained 9 bases not matched to a gene. Concerning this clonotype itself: Its antigen is unknown.

The TCR sequence derives from a human donor in good health. The chain couples TRBV20-1 to TRBJ2-1; TRBD2 aligns across 7 bases. The sample taken for sequencing was blood. The CDR3 spells CSARIAGGYNEQFF. DNA for the CDR3: TGCAGTGCAAGGATAGCGGGCGGGTACAATGAGCAGTTCTTC.